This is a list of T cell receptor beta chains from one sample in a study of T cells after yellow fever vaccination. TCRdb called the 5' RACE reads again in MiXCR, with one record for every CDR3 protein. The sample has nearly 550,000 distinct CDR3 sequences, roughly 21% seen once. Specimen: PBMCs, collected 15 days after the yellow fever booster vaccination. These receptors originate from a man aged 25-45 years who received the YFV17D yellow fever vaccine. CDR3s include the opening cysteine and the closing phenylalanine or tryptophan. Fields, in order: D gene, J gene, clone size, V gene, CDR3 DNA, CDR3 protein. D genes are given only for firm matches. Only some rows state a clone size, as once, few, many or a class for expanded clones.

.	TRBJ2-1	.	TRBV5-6	TGTGCCAGCAGCTGGACCCAAGGGTGGGATGAGCAGTTCTTC	CASSWTQGWDEQFF
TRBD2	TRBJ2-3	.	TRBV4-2	TGTGCCAGCAGCCAAGATTTAGGGGGTAGCGGGAGTACAGATACGCAGTATTTT	CASSQDLGGSGSTDTQYF
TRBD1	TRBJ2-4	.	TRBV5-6	TGTGCCAGCAGCTTCCAGGGGGCGGGGATTCAGTACTTC	CASSFQGAGIQYF
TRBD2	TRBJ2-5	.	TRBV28	TGTGCCAGCAGGTACCTAGCGGAGGGGAGCCAAGAGACCCAGTACTTC	CASRYLAEGSQETQYF
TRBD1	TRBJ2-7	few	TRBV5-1	TGCGCCAGCAGCTTGGGAATTCGGACAGGGACCCACGAGCAGTACTTC	CASSLGIRTGTHEQYF
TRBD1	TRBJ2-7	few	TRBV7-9	TGTGCCACATCCGGGACAGTTTACGAGCAGTACTTC	CATSGTVYEQYF
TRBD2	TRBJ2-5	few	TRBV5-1	TGCGCCAGCAGCCAAAGCGGGGTGCAAGAGACCCAGTACTTC	CASSQSGVQETQYF
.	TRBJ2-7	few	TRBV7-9	TGTGCCAGCAGCGGGAGGAGCTCCTACGAGCAGTACTTC	CASSGRSSYEQYF
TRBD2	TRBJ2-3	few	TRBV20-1	TGCAGTGCGACCGGGACTAGCGGGATGACAGATACGCAGTATTTT	CSATGTSGMTDTQYF
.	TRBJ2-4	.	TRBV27	TGTGCCAGCAGTGCCCCCCTGACAGAAAACATTCAGTACTTC	CASSAPLTENIQYF
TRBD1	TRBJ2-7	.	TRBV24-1	TGTGCCACCAGTGATTTGGAGGGGGCGCGGTACTTC	CATSDLEGARYF
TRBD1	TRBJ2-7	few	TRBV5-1	TGCGCCAGCAGCAAAATGGGACAGACCGAGCAGTACTTC	CASSKMGQTEQYF
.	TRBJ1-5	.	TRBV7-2	TGTGCCAGCACTTGGGACCTCAATCTAGGCAATCAGCCCCAGCATTTT	CASTWDLNLGNQPQHF
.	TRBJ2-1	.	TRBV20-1	TGCAGTGCTATTGGCCGGGACGGGTACAATGAGCAGTTCTTC	CSAIGRDGYNEQFF
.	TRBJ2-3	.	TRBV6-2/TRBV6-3	TGTGCCAGCCGAACCGGGACGGAATTTGATACGCAGTATTTT	CASRTGTEFDTQYF
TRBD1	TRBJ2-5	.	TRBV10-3	TGTGCCACCATGGACAGGGAGAAGTGGGCCCAGTACTTC	CATMDREKWAQYF
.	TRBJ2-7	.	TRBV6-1	TGTGCCAGCAGTCCGGGACACCCCTACGAGCAGTACTTC	CASSPGHPYEQYF
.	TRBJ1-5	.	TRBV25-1	TGTGCCAGCAGTGATCAAGGGTGGGGTCAGCCCCAGCATTTT	CASSDQGWGQPQHF
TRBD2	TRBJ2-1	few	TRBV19	TGTGCCAGTAGTATCGGAAAGGGACTAGCGGGAGGGCCTTACAATGAGCAGTTCTTC	CASSIGKGLAGGPYNEQFF
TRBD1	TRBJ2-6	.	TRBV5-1	TGCGCCAGCAGCCAGCAGGGGGTTGGGGCCAACGTCCTGACTTTC	CASSQQGVGANVLTF
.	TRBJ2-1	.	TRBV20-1	TGCAGTGGCACAGGGGAGGGTTCCTACAATGAGCAGTTCTTC	CSGTGEGSYNEQFF
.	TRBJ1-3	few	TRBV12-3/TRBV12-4	TGTGCCAGCAGTTCCTCAAACACCATATATTTT	CASSSSNTIYF
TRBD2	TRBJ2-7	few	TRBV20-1	TGCAGTGCTAGTGGGACTAGCGGGAACCACGAGCAGTACTTC	CSASGTSGNHEQYF
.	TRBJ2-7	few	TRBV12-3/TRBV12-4	TGTGCCAGCAGAAAGGACAGCTCCTACGAGCAGTACTTC	CASRKDSSYEQYF
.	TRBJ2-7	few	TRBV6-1	TGTGCCAGCAGAGCTTTTAGGACAAACGGGGAGCAGTACTTC	CASRAFRTNGEQYF
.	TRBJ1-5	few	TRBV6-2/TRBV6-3	TGTGCCAGCAGTTATCAGGCAGGGCTTCAGCCCCAGCATTTT	CASSYQAGLQPQHF
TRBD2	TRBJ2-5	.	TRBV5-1	TGCGCCAGCAGCTTGGCCAGCGGGACCCAAGAGACCCAGTACTTC	CASSLASGTQETQYF
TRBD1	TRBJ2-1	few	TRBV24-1	TGTGCCACCAGTGATTCGGCCGGACAGGGGGTTTCGCAGTTCTTC	CATSDSAGQGVSQFF
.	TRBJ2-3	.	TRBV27	TGTGCCAGCAGTTTTCAGGGAGGAGGGCTCGCTAGCACAGATACGCAGTATTTT	CASSFQGGGLASTDTQYF
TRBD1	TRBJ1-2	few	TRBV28	TGTGCCAGCAGTCAGGGGACAGGGTTTTTGGGCTACACCTTC	CASSQGTGFLGYTF
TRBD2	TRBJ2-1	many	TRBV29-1	TGCAGCGCATTATCCGGGACTAGCCTTAATGAGCAGTTCTTC	CSALSGTSLNEQFF
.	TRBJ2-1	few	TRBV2	TGTGCCAGCTGGTTCCACAATGAGCAGTTCTTC	CASWFHNEQFF
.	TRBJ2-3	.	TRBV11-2	TGTGCCAGCAGCTTAGGTCGTTTCACAGATACGCAGTATTTT	CASSLGRFTDTQYF
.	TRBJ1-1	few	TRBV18	TGTGCCAGCTCACCCCTCGGGGGCACTGAAGCTTTCTTT	CASSPLGGTEAFF
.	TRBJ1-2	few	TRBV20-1	TGCAGTGCTAGACTACAGGAATCCTCCCTTGGCTACACCTTC	CSARLQESSLGYTF
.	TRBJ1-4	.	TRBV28	TGTGCCAGCAGTCCCGGGGGAGATTACGAAAAACTGTTTTTT	CASSPGGDYEKLFF
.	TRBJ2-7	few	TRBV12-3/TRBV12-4	TGTGCCAGCAGCCCAGGGTTTTGGGACGAGCAGTACTTC	CASSPGFWDEQYF
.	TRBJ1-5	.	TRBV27	TGTGCCAGCAGTTTCGGCACTAGCAATCAGCCCCAGCATTTT	CASSFGTSNQPQHF
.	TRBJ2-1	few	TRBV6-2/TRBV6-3	TGTGCCAGCACCATAAGGCTGCGTGCCCTGAGCTCCTACAATGAGCAGTTCTTC	CASTIRLRALSSYNEQFF
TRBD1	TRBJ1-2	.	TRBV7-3	TGTGCCAGCAGCCCAGGGGGCATAGGTGGCTACACCTTC	CASSPGGIGGYTF
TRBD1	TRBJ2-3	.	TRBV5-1	TGCGCCAGCAGCTCGGACAGGGTGGGCACAGATACGCAGTATTTT	CASSSDRVGTDTQYF
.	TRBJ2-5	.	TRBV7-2	TGTGCCAGCAGCAAGCACATAGAAGAGACCCAGTACTTC	CASSKHIEETQYF
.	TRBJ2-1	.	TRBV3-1	TGTGCCAGCAGCCACCTTGGGGGGAGGGGGCACAATGAGCAGTTCTTC	CASSHLGGRGHNEQFF
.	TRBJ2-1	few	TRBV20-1	TGCAGTGCTAGACACCTACGGAGTAGGAATGAGCAGTTCTTC	CSARHLRSRNEQFF
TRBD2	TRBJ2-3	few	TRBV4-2	TGTGCCAGCAGCCTCTGGACTAGCGGTAACACAGATACGCAGTATTTT	CASSLWTSGNTDTQYF